This T cell receptor (beta chain) emerged from a study of blood T cell repertoires in COVID-19. TCRdb's table, derived via immunoSEQ multiplex PCR, lists solely in-frame clones and lacks some. This table has 180,000 or so clones, about four fifths appearing once. The CDR3 is 14 residues long. Germline CDR1 is SGHTA and CDR2 is FQGNSA. V was clipped by 6 bases and J by 7 bases, with 19 bases between them. This TCR was recovered from a man aged 40-50 years who had recovered from COVID-19. The sample comprised PBMCs or T cells enriched from blood (not recorded which). The rearrangement joins TRBV7-2 to TRBJ2-7; a possible D gene is TRBD2 (5 bases). CDR3 loop: CASRPGTPSTEQYF. The CDR3 coding sequence is TGTGCCAGCAGACCGGGAACCCCCTCTACAGAGCAGTACTTC.